A single TCR beta chain is shown here with its context. This record comes from a study of blood T cell repertoires in COVID-19. Across the study: The samples span acute and convalescent COVID-19 from the United States, Italy and Spain.

Sequenced by immunoSEQ multiplex PCR; TCRdb stores in-frame clones only, minus some. The sample has almost 65,000 clones, 70% to 90% seen once. The CDR3 has 16 amino acids. Germline CDR1 reads SGHDT; CDR2 reads YYEEEE. V gave up 4 bases and J gave up 3 bases; unmatched junction bases: 10. In terms of age and location, participants ranged from about 18 to 95 years and lived in under 30 US areas. The specimen was PBMCs or T cells enriched from blood (not recorded which). The gene calls are TRBV5-6 and TRBJ1-3; 7 bases line up with TRBD1. This receptor was obtained from a woman aged 40 to 49 who had recovered from COVID-19. CDR3 amino acids: CASSPEGWDSGNTIYF. The CDR3 region has the DNA TGTGCCAGCAGCCCCGAGGGTTGGGACAGTGGAAACACCATATATTTT.